Listed below are T cell receptor beta chains from one sample, sequenced in a study of blood T cells in healthy people across ages. TCRdb fed the 5' RACE reads into MiXCR, producing one record per CDR3 protein. The sample shows 870,000 or so distinct CDR3 sequences, 29% of them seen only once. Material for sequencing was blood. The receptors were gathered from a woman older than 75 in good health. CDR3s include the opening cysteine and the closing phenylalanine or tryptophan. Each record gives: J gene, D gene, V gene, clone size, CDR3 DNA, CDR3 protein. D genes are given only for firm matches. Expanded clones are given a class, and other clones once, few, many or no size at all.

>TRBJ1-1|TRBD1|TRBV7-9|many
TGTGCCAGCCGGACAGGGATGGGACTTCGAGACACTGAAGCTTTCTTT
CASRTGMGLRDTEAFF
>TRBJ2-3|TRBD1|TRBV28|few
TGTGCCAGCAGTTCTTATACAGGGGCCTTTGGGTCAGATACGCAGTATTTT
CASSSYTGAFGSDTQYF
>TRBJ2-3|-|TRBV18|many
TGTGCCAGCTCCCGTAAACTAGATACGCAGTATTTT
CASSRKLDTQYF
>TRBJ2-5|TRBD1|TRBV6-6|many
TGTGCCAGCAGCGGACAGGGGGCGCTTATAGAGACCCAGTACTTC
CASSGQGALIETQYF
>TRBJ1-2|TRBD1|TRBV5-5|-
TGTGCCAGCAGCCCCGGGGACAGGGGGCGCGGAGTCTATGGCTACACCTTC
CASSPGDRGRGVYGYTF
>TRBJ2-3|TRBD2|TRBV5-1|-
TGCGCCAGCAGCTTGGACCCTCGGCGGGGGGCCGATCCAGATACGCAGTATTTT
CASSLDPRRGADPDTQYF
>TRBJ2-1|TRBD2|TRBV20-1|-
TGCAGTGCACTGGCGAGCGGGGTGTCCTACAGTGAGCAGTTCTTC
CSALASGVSYSEQFF
>TRBJ1-2|-|TRBV14|-
TGTGCCAGCAGCCAATTCGGCAGGGATATGGATGGCTACACCTTC
CASSQFGRDMDGYTF
>TRBJ2-7|-|TRBV7-2|-
TGTGCCGGCAGCTTATCTAGCTCCTACGAGCAGTACTTC
CAGSLSSSYEQYF
>TRBJ2-7|-|TRBV6-5|-
TGTGCCAGCAGGGAAACAGGGAATGAGCAGTACTTC
CASRETGNEQYF
>TRBJ2-3|-|TRBV7-2|many
TGTGCCAGCAGCTTGAACCTGGCCACAGATACGCAGTATTTT
CASSLNLATDTQYF
>TRBJ2-2|-|TRBV10-1|-
TGCGCCAGCAGTGAGTCTGCTAGCGCTAGGACCGGGGAGCTGTTTTTT
CASSESASARTGELFF
>TRBJ1-2|-|TRBV19|-
TGTGCCAGTAGTGTCAAACAGGGTTCTAACTATGGCTACACCTTC
CASSVKQGSNYGYTF
>TRBJ2-6|-|TRBV4-3|many
TGCGCCAGCAGCCAAGTCGGCCCCTCTGGGGCCAACGTCCTGACTTTC
CASSQVGPSGANVLTF
>TRBJ2-5|-|TRBV28|many
TGTGCCAGCAGCCATCTAAGAACGGGGTACCAAGAGACCCAGTACTTC
CASSHLRTGYQETQYF
>TRBJ2-1|-|TRBV7-6|-
TGTGCCAGCAGCTTAGGTGCAGGATCGGGAGAGACCCAGTTCTTC
CASSLGAGSGETQFF
>TRBJ1-2|TRBD1|TRBV7-2|-
TGTGCCAGCAGCTTAGGCGGGACAGGGGCGAGTGGCTACACCTTC
CASSLGGTGASGYTF
>TRBJ1-2|-|TRBV4-1|many
TGCGCCAGCAGCCAAGGCTTGTACCTGAGTGGCTACACCTTC
CASSQGLYLSGYTF
>TRBJ2-5|TRBD1|TRBV15|few
TGTGCCACCAGCAGAGGCGGGACAGGGGGCTATGAGCAGTACTTC
CATSRGGTGGYEQYF
>TRBJ2-6|-|TRBV3-1|-
TGTGCCAGCAGCTTACATGGTGGGGCCAACGTCCTGACTTTC
CASSLHGGANVLTF
>TRBJ1-1|-|TRBV20-1|many
TGCAGTGCTAGAGCAGGGACGGCGAACACTGAAGCTTTCTTT
CSARAGTANTEAFF
>TRBJ2-7|-|TRBV6-2/TRBV6-3|-
TGTGCCAGCAGTTACCCCGACAGTCTAAAAGGCTACGAGCAGTACTTC
CASSYPDSLKGYEQYF
>TRBJ2-3|-|TRBV12-3/TRBV12-4|-
TGTGCCAGCAGCCTTGGTGGCAGAGGGGGAACAGATGTGCAGTATTTT
CASSLGGRGGTDVQYF
>TRBJ2-6|-|TRBV4-3|many
TGCGCCAGCAGCCAAGCAGCCAGCCAATCTGGGGCCAACGTCCTGACTTTC
CASSQAASQSGANVLTF
>TRBJ2-7|-|TRBV2|many
TGTGCCAGCCGCAAGGACACCTCCTACGAGCAGTACTTC
CASRKDTSYEQYF
>TRBJ2-5|TRBD1|TRBV6-2/TRBV6-3|many
TGTGCCAGCAGAGGCCGGGACAGGGAAGGTAGGGCCCAGTACTTC
CASRGRDREGRAQYF
>TRBJ2-7|-|TRBV11-2|many
TGTGCCAGCAGCTCAGCTTACAGGGAGGTAGGGAACTGGCAGTACTTC
CASSSAYREVGNWQYF
>TRBJ2-1|TRBD1|TRBV6-1|many
TGTGCCAGCAGTGGCAGAGGACAGGGAGCCTACAATGAGCAGTTCTTC
CASSGRGQGAYNEQFF
>TRBJ2-7|TRBD1|TRBV10-3|once
TGTGCCATCAGTCGGGGACAGGGGGTCTACGAGCAGTACTTC
CAISRGQGVYEQYF
>TRBJ2-2|TRBD2|TRBV28|few
TGTGCCAGCAGTAAAACTAGCGGGGTGAACACCGGGGAGCTGTTTTTT
CASSKTSGVNTGELFF
>TRBJ2-3|-|TRBV6-4|many
TGTGCCAGCAGCCACAGGGATAGCACAGATACGCAGTATTTT
CASSHRDSTDTQYF
>TRBJ2-7|TRBD1|TRBV15|many
TGTGCCACCAGCAGAGATCTTGGGACAGTCTACGAGCAGTACTTC
CATSRDLGTVYEQYF
>TRBJ1-4|-|TRBV28|few
TGTGCCAGCAGCTCCCGCCAGGGAAAACTGTTTTTT
CASSSRQGKLFF
>TRBJ1-1|TRBD1|TRBV25-1|-
TGTGCCAGCACTCAAAGGGGGCATGGTACTGAAGCTTTCTTT
CASTQRGHGTEAFF
>TRBJ1-4|TRBD1|TRBV20-1|many
TGCAGTGCTCCGGACCACAGGGGGCTGAGTGAAAAACTGTTTTTT
CSAPDHRGLSEKLFF
>TRBJ2-7|-|TRBV30|many
TGTGCCTGGGGTAGGGCCCACGAGCAGTACTTC
CAWGRAHEQYF
>TRBJ1-5|-|TRBV12-3/TRBV12-4|-
TGTGCCAGCAGTTTTAGGCAGCCCCAGCATTTT
CASSFRQPQHF
>TRBJ1-2|TRBD1|TRBV6-5|once
TGTGCCAGCAGTTGGGACAGGGGGAAGGTAGATGGCTACACCTTC
CASSWDRGKVDGYTF
>TRBJ2-7|-|TRBV5-1|many
TGCGCCAGCAGCTTGAACCCTACCTACGAGCAGTACTTC
CASSLNPTYEQYF